This TCR beta chain comes out of a study of blood T cell repertoires in COVID-19. The CDR3 is 14 residues long. V dropped 0 bases and J dropped 5 bases, with 10 bases sitting between them. Germline V CDR1 and CDR2: ENHRY, SYGVKD. Clones were sequenced by immunoSEQ multiplex PCR, and TCRdb holds only the in-frame ones, with some missing. The sample yields approximately 310,000 clones, 89% seen once. The chain is built from TRBV10-3 and TRBJ2-5; the D gene is possibly TRBD1 (5 bases). Sequencing was done on a sample of PBMCs or T cells enriched from blood (not recorded which). The sequence came from a man aged 55 to 70 who had recovered from COVID-19. The CDR3 region is CAISESRVGETQYF. CDR3 DNA: TGTGCCATCAGTGAGTCCAGGGTGGGTGAGACCCAGTACTTC.